Below, one T cell receptor (beta chain) is given with its context. This entry belongs to a study of radiotherapy plus CTLA-4 blockade in lung cancer. Sequencing was performed with immunoSEQ multiplex PCR; in TCRdb, only in-frame clones are kept and a portion is missing. Of about 86,000 clones detected, around four fifths appear once; the ten largest clones hold 0.82%. With 2 bases clipped from V and 3 bases from J, the junction kept 10 bases outside the gene matches. The germline V gene encodes CDR1 GTSNPN and CDR2 SVGIG (reference sequence). This CDR3 contains 16 residues. The sequencing here drew on peripheral blood, taken from a patient treated with radiotherapy plus ipilimumab. This receptor was obtained from a human donor with non-small cell lung cancer who had stable disease on radiotherapy plus ipilimumab. This sequence joins TRBV30 and TRBJ1-5; 7 bases align to TRBD1. CDR3 sequence (DNA): TGTGCCTGGAGTAATCGGCAGGGGGTAATCAATCAGCCCCAGCATTTT. It encodes CAWSNRQGVINQPQHF.